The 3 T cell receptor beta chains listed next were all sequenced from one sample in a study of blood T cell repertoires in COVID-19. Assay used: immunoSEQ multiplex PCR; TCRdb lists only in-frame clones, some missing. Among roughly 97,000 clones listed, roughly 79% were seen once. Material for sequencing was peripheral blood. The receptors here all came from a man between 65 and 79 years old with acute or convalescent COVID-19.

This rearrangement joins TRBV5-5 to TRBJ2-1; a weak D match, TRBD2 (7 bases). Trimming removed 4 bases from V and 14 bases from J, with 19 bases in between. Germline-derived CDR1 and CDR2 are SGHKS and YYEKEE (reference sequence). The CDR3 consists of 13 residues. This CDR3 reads CASSLGGPKIKFF. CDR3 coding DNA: TGTGCCAGCAGCCTCGGGGGGCCCAAGATCAAGTTCTTC.

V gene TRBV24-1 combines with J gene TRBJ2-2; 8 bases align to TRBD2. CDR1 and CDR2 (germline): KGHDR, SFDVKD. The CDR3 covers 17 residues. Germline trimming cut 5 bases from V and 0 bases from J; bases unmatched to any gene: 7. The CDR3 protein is CATSALREGSNTGELFF. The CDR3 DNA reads TGTGCCACCAGTGCCCTACGGGAGGGGTCGAACACCGGGGAGCTGTTTTTT.

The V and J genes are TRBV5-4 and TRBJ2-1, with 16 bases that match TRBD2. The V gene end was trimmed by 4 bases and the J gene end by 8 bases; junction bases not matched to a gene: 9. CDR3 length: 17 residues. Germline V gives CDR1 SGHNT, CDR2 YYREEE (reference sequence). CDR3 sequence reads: CASSPGTSGGERDEQFF. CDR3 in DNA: TGTGCCAGCAGCCCCGGGACTAGCGGGGGGGAAAGGGATGAGCAGTTCTTC.